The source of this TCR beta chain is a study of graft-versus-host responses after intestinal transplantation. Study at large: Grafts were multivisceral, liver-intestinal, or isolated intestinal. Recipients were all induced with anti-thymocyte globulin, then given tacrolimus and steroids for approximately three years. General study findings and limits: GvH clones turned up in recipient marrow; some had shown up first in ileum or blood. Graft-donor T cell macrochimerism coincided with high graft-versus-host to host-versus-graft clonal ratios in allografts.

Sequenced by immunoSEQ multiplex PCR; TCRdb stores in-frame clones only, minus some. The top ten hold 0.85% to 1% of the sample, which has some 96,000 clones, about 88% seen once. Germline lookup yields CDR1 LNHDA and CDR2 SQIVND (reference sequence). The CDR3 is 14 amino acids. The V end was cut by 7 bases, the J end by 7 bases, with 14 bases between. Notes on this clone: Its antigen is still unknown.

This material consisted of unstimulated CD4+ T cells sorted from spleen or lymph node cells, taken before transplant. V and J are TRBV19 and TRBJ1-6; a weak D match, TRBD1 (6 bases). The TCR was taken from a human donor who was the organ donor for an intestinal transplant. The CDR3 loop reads CASTSDRQNSPLHF. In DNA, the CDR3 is TGTGCCAGTACCTCGGACAGACAAAATTCACCCCTCCACTTT. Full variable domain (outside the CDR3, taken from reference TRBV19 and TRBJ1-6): DGGITQSPKYLFRKEGQNVTLSCEQNLNHDAMYWYRQDPGQGLRLIYYSQIVNDFQKGDIAEGYSVSREKKESFPLTVTSAQKNPTAFYLCASTSDRQNSPLHFGNGTRLTVT.